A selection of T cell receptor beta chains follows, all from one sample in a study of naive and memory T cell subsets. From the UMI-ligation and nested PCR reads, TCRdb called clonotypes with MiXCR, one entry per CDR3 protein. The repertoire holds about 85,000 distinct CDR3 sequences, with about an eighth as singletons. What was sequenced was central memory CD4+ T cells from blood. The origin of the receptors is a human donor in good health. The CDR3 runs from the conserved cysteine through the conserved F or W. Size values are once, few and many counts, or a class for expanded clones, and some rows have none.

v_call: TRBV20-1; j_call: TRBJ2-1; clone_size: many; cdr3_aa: CSARTVRQGHGEQFF
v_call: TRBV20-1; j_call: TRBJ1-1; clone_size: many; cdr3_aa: CSASTPGLMNTEAFF
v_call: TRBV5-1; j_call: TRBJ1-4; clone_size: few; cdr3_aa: CASSFQGATNEKLFF
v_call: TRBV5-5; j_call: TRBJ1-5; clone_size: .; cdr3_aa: CASSLAGDSNQPQHF
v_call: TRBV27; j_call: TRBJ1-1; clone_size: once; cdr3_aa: CASSTELNTEAFF
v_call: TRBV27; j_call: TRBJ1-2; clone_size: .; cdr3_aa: CASRGTAYGYTF
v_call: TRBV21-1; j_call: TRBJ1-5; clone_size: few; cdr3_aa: CASTIQDRGGSNQPQHF
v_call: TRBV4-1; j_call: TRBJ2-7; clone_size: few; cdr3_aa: CASSQGPGGWGSEQYF
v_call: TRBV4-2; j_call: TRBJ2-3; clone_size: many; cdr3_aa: CASSQDPQTSPGDTQYF
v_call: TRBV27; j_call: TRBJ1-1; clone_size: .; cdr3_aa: CASSLYDRAGLAFF
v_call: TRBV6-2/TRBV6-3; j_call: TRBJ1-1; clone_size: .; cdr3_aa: CASSPFLSTEAFF
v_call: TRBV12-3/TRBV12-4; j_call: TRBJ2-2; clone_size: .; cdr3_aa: CASSPRRQGRHQRSDTGELFF
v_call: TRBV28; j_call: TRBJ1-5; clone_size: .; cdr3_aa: CASSLPGESQPQHF
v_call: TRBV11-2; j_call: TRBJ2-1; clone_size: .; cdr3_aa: CASSLTLSGIVVGNEQFF
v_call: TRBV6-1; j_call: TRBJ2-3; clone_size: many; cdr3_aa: CASTRSGGRADTQYF
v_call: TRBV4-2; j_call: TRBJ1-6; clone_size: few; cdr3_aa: CASSHSAQSDNSPLHF
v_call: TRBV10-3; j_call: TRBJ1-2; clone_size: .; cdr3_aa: CAISESTGEGYGYTF
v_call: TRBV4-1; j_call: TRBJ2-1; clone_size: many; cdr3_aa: CASSRTGGEVQFF
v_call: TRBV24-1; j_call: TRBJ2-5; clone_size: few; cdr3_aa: CATSDPGQGTETQYF
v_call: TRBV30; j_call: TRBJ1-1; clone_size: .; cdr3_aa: CAWATDPNTEAFF
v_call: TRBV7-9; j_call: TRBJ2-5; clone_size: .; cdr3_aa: CATNPPGLAGGPGETQYF
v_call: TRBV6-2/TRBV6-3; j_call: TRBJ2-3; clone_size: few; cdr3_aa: CASSSPLAGGPPRDTQYF
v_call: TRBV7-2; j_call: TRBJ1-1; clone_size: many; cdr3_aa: CASSLAGTAEREAFF
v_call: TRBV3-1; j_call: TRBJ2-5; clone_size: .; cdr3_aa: CASRPGTINGLRGETQYF
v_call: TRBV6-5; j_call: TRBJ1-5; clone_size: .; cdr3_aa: CASRPQGDSNQPQHF
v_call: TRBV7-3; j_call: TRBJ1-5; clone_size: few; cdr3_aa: CASSTGYSNQPQHF
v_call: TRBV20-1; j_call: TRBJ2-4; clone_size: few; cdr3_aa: CSARVAQLAKNIQYF
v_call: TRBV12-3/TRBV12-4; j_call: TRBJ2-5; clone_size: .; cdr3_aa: CASRRGLAETQYF
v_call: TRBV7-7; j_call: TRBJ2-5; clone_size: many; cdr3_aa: CASSRDRGETQYF
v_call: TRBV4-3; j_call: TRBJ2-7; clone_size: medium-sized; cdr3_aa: CASSPGQISSYEQYF
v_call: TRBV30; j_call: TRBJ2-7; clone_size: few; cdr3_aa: CAWSGGAYEQYF
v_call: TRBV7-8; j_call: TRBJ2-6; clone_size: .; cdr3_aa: CASSLGAPGANVLTF
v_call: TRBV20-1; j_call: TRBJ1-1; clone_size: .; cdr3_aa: CSADRRRANTEAFF
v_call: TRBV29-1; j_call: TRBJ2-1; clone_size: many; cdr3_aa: CSVVNGRTPHEQFF
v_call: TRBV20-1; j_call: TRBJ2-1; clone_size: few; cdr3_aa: CSATNRGDIRNEQFF
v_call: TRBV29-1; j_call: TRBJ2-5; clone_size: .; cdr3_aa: CSVGEGTQYF
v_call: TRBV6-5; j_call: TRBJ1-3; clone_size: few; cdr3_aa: CASSYSLASGNTIYF
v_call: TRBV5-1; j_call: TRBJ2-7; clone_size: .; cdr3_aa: CASSLDGTSGAYEQYF
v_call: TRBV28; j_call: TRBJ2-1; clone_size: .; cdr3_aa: CASSQGTSGRANEQFF
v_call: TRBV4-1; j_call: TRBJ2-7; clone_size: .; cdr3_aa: CASSHKPQAPGDHEQYF
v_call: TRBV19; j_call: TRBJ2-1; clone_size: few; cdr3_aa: CASGSEQFF
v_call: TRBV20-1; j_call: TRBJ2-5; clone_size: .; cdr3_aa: CSAMIQHETQYF
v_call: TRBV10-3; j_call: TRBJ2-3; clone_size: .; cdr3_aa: CATASASTDTQYF
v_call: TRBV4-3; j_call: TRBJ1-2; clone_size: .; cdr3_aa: CASSQGTGPYGYTF
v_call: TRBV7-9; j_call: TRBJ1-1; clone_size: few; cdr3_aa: CASSTRDRGPVNTEAFF
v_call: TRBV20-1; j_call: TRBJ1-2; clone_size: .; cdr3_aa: CSARDGAGSSLNYGYTF
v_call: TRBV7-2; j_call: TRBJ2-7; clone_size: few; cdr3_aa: CASSPSGTSSYEQYF
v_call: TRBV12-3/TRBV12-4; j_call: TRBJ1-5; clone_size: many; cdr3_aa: CASSLAMGYSNQPQHF
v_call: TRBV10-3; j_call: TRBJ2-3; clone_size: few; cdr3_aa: CAISEAGSGRSADTQYF